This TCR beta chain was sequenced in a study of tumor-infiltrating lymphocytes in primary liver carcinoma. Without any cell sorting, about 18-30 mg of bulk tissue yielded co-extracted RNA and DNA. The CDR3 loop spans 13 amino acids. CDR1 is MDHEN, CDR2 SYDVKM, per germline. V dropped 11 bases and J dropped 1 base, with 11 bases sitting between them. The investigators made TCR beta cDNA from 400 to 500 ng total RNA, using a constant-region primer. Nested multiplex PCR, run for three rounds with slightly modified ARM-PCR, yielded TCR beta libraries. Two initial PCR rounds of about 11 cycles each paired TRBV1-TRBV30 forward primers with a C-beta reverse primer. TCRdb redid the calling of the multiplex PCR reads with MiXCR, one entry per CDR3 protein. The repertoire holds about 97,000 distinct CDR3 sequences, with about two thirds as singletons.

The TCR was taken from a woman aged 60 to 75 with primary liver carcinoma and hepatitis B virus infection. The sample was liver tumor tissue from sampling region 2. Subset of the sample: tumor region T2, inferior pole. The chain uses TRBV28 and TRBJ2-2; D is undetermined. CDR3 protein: CAGEQQNTGELFF. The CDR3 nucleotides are TGTGCCGGGGAACAGCAGAACACCGGGGAGCTGTTTTTT.